This TCR beta chain was captured by sequencing in a study of cytomegalovirus exposure and HLA in healthy donors. Study at large: Previous work identified 120 million or so unique TCR beta sequences from 150 million to 200 million T cells. Out of 398 genotyped donors, roughly 80% belonged to the Caucasian-associated ancestry cluster.

PCR was performed using 60 Vbeta and 13 Jbeta primers. The method was immunoSEQ multiplex PCR; TCRdb's version includes in-frame clones alone and lacks a portion of them. The data show about 130,000 clones, over 75% seen once. The CDR3 has 16 amino acids. The ends lost 4 bases at V and 2 bases at J; junction bases unmatched: 9. Germline CDR1 SGDLS, CDR2 YYNGEE. The sequencing sample was made of PBMCs. The rearrangement uses TRBV9 and TRBJ2-5, with 9 bases that match TRBD2. This receptor was identified in a man aged 25-45 years in good health. CDR3 nucleotides: TGTGCCAGCAGCCCCTTTTCGCTAGCGGGGCAAGAGACCCAGTACTTC. Translating it yields CASSPFSLAGQETQYF.